The rows below give T cell receptor beta chains drawn from one sample of a study of CD4 and CD8 cells across lung adenocarcinoma regions. TCRdb re-analysed the PCR reads in MiXCR, keeping a single row per CDR3 protein. Of roughly 8,000 distinct CDR3 sequences in the sample, 45% to 50% were seen once. The sequencing sample was made of CD8+ T cells from the center of a lung tumor. Receptors originate from a male donor with lung adenocarcinoma. The CD4 and CD8 labels of this study may be unreliable. Both conserved end residues are part of each CDR3. Each record gives: V gene, clone size, CDR3 length, D gene, J gene, CDR3 protein, CDR3 DNA. A D gene is named only where the DNA matches it firmly. Clone size is shown for a subset of rows, as once, few, many or a class of expanded clone.

TRBV6-5,NA,16,NA,TRBJ2-4,CASSISGTRVKDTQYF,TGTGCCAGCAGTATCTCGGGGACCCGAGTCAAGGACACTCAGTACTTC
TRBV6-1,many,13,NA,TRBJ2-7,CASSEGTFYEQYF,TGTGCCAGCAGTGAGGGGACATTCTACGAGCAGTACTTC
TRBV23-1,NA,18,TRBD2,TRBJ2-3,CASSQSNTRRGSTDTQYF,TGCGCCAGCAGTCAATCAAACACGCGGCGGGGGAGCACAGATACGCAGTATTTT
TRBV12-3/TRBV12-4,once,14,TRBD2,TRBJ2-1,CASSWTSGVGEQFF,TGTGCCAGCAGTTGGACTAGCGGGGTTGGTGAGCAGTTCTTC
TRBV4-1,many,16,NA,TRBJ2-3,CASSQDALDGLDTQYF,TGCGCCAGCAGCCAAGATGCACTGGACGGTTTGGATACGCAGTATTTT
TRBV10-2,NA,15,TRBD2,TRBJ2-3,CASSELAGGKNTQYF,TGCGCCAGCAGTGAACTAGCGGGAGGGAAAAATACGCAGTATTTT
TRBV6-1,NA,17,NA,TRBJ2-7,CASSPNGAANNIYEQYF,TGTGCCAGCAGTCCAAACGGGGCCGCAAACAATATCTACGAGCAGTACTTC
TRBV6-5,many,18,TRBD2,TRBJ2-3,CASSYAPGLGRTKDTQYF,TGTGCCAGCAGTTACGCTCCGGGACTAGGGCGAACTAAAGATACGCAGTATTTT
TRBV6-4,NA,13,NA,TRBJ2-3,CVRRVRAKNMQYF,TGTGTCAGGAGGGTGCGAGCCAAAAATATGCAGTATTTT
TRBV6-1,NA,19,TRBD2,TRBJ2-1,CASSPAGTSRGGGYNEQFF,TGTGCCAGCAGTCCCGCCGGGACTTCCCGCGGGGGGGGTTACAATGAGCAGTTCTTC
TRBV6-1,NA,12,NA,TRBJ2-7,CASRSESYEQYF,TGTGCCAGCAGGAGCGAGAGCTACGAGCAGTACTTC
TRBV10-2,NA,17,TRBD1,TRBJ2-6,CASSEGRGRSGANVLTF,TGCGCCAGCAGTGAGGGCAGGGGGCGGTCTGGGGCCAACGTCCTGACTTTC
TRBV6-5,few,16,TRBD2,TRBJ2-7,CASRYRTSGRDNEQYF,TGTGCCAGCAGATACAGGACTAGCGGGAGGGACAACGAGCAGTACTTC
TRBV30,NA,16,NA,TRBJ1-6,CAWRGRSSSYNSPLHF,TGTGCCTGGAGGGGACGGTCTAGCTCCTATAATTCACCCCTCCACTTT
TRBV19,NA,13,NA,TRBJ2-7,CASSGALSYEQYF,TGTGCCAGTTCCGGGGCCCTCTCCTACGAGCAGTACTTC
TRBV6-1,NA,15,NA,TRBJ1-3,CASTGQQGSGNTIYF,TGTGCCAGCACCGGTCAACAGGGTTCGGGAAACACCATATATTTT
TRBV5-3,many,15,TRBD1,TRBJ1-1,CARSKDRGQNTEAFF,TGTGCCAGAAGCAAGGACAGGGGGCAGAACACTGAAGCTTTCTTT
TRBV6-1,NA,14,NA,TRBJ1-2,CASSRDVNVYGYTF,TGTGCCAGCAGCCGCGACGTAAACGTCTATGGCTACACCTTC
TRBV5-1,NA,15,TRBD2,TRBJ2-1,CASSSTGTSGNEQFF,TGCGCCAGCAGCTCAACCGGGACTAGCGGGAATGAGCAGTTCTTC
TRBV29-1,NA,14,NA,TRBJ2-5,CSVDSGQGRETQYF,TGCAGCGTTGACTCCGGGCAGGGCAGAGAGACCCAGTACTTC
TRBV27,NA,13,NA,TRBJ2-5,CASSLSPWETQYF,TGTGCCAGCAGTTTATCGCCCTGGGAGACCCAGTACTTC
TRBV12-3/TRBV12-4,NA,13,TRBD1,TRBJ2-7,CASSPGQVYEQYF,TGTGCCAGCAGCCCCGGACAGGTCTACGAGCAGTACTTC
TRBV6-1,many,13,NA,TRBJ2-1,CASSEIYYNEQFF,TGTGCCAGCAGTGAAATCTACTACAATGAGCAGTTCTTC
TRBV10-2,few,12,NA,TRBJ1-2,CASRTDSYGYTF,TGCGCCAGCAGGACCGACAGCTATGGCTACACCTTC
TRBV3-1,NA,16,NA,TRBJ1-1,CASSQGRLTRGGEAFF,TGTGCCAGCAGCCAAGGAAGACTAACCCGAGGTGGTGAAGCTTTCTTT
TRBV6-1,NA,15,NA,TRBJ2-1,CASSTRQRPNNEQFF,TGTGCCAGCAGTACGAGACAGAGACCAAACAATGAGCAGTTCTTC
TRBV7-9,many,14,TRBD1,TRBJ2-5,CASNRDRGSGTQYF,TGTGCCAGCAACCGGGACAGGGGGTCGGGGACCCAGTACTTC
TRBV15,NA,12,NA,TRBJ2-3,CATRRSTDTQYF,TGTGCCACCAGGCGGAGCACAGATACGCAGTATTTT
TRBV9,few,15,NA,TRBJ2-7,CASSVATSSPEEQYF,TGTGCCAGCAGCGTAGCTACGAGCAGTCCGGAAGAGCAGTACTTC
TRBV7-2,NA,13,NA,TRBJ2-3,CASSSYYADTQYF,TGTGCCAGCAGCTCGTACTATGCAGATACGCAGTATTTT
TRBV27,NA,13,NA,TRBJ2-3,CASSLRLTDTQYF,TGTGCCAGCAGTTTACGACTCACAGATACGCAGTATTTT
TRBV11-2,few,16,NA,TRBJ2-1,CASSLDLAIPYNEQFF,TGTGCCAGCAGCTTAGATCTAGCGATTCCTTACAATGAGCAGTTCTTC
TRBV7-2,NA,13,TRBD2,TRBJ2-1,CASSLGGANEQFF,TGCGCCAGCAGCTTGGGAGGGGCCAATGAGCAGTTCTTC
TRBV3-1,NA,12,NA,TRBJ2-1,CASSSTGNEQFF,TGTGCCAGCAGCAGTACAGGGAATGAGCAGTTCTTC
TRBV11-1,many,15,TRBD2,TRBJ2-1,CASREGTNPYNEQFF,TGTGCCAGCAGGGAGGGGACTAACCCTTACAATGAGCAGTTCTTC
TRBV6-1,medium-sized,17,TRBD2,TRBJ2-1,CASWGPSPAGGGNEQFF,TGTGCCAGCTGGGGCCCCAGCCCCGCGGGGGGCGGCAATGAGCAGTTCTTC
TRBV4-1,many,13,NA,TRBJ2-1,CASSRDIYNEQFF,TGCGCCAGCAGCCGAGACATTTACAATGAGCAGTTCTTC
TRBV6-1,NA,13,NA,TRBJ2-5,CASSELWAETQYF,TGTGCCAGCAGTGAACTATGGGCCGAGACCCAGTACTTC
TRBV7-2,many,13,TRBD2,TRBJ2-5,CASKTSGPETQYF,TGTGCCAGCAAGACTAGCGGACCCGAGACCCAGTACTTC
TRBV7-6,NA,16,NA,TRBJ2-5,CASSLGPTQDGYEQYF,TGTGCCAGCAGCTTAGGCCCCACCCAGGATGGCTATGAGCAGTACTTC